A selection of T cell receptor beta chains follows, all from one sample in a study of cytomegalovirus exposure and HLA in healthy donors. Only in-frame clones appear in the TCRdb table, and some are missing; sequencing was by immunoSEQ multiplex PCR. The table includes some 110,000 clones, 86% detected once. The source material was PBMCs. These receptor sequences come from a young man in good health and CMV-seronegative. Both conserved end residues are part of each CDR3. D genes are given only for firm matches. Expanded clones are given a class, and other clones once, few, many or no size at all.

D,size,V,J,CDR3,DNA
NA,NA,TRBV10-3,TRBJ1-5,CAIAEGGGSGNQPQHF,TGTGCCATCGCCGAGGGGGGGGGCTCCGGCAATCAGCCCCAGCATTTT
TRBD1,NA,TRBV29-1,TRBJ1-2,CSVEDRSGTGYGYTF,TGCAGCGTTGAAGATCGATCCGGGACAGGGTATGGCTACACCTTC
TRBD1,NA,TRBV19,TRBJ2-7,CASSIGQGVGEQYF,TGTGCCAGTAGTATAGGACAGGGGGTGGGCGAGCAGTACTTC
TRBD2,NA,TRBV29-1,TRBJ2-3,CSVEDGTSGRIADTQYF,TGCAGCGTTGAAGACGGGACTAGCGGGAGAATTGCAGATACGCAGTATTTT
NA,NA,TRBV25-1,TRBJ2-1,CASGRPGADEQFF,TGTGCCAGCGGGAGACCGGGAGCGGATGAGCAGTTCTTC
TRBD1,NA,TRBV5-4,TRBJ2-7,CASSTGVSYEQYF,TGTGCCAGCAGTACAGGGGTATCCTACGAGCAGTACTTC
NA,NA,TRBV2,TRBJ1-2,CASRERGNGYTF,TGTGCCAGCAGGGAGAGAGGGAATGGCTACACCTTC
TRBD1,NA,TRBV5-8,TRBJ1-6,CASSSVPGQGSPLHF,TGTGCCAGCAGCTCCGTCCCGGGACAGGGTTCACCCCTCCACTTT
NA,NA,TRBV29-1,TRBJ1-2,CSATEYYGYTF,TGCAGCGCGACAGAGTACTATGGCTACACCTTC
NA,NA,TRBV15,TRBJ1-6,CATSRDHSGSNSPLHF,TGTGCCACCAGCAGAGATCATTCGGGGTCAAATTCACCCCTCCACTTT
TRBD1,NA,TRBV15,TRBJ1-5,CATSRDRGQPQHF,TGTGCCACCAGCAGGGACAGGGGGCAGCCCCAGCATTTT
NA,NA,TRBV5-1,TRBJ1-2,CASSLGDKSNYGYTF,TGCGCCAGCAGCTTGGGGGACAAAAGTAACTATGGCTACACCTTC
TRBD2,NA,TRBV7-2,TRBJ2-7,CASSLASGGTNEQYF,TGTGCCAGCAGCTTAGCTAGCGGGGGCACCAACGAGCAGTACTTC
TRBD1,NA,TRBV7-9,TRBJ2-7,CASSLPGQVGSYEQYF,TGTGCCAGCAGCTTACCGGGACAGGTCGGCTCCTACGAGCAGTACTTC
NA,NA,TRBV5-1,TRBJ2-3,CASSQDGTSTDTQYF,TGCGCCAGCAGCCAGGACGGGACTAGCACAGATACGCAGTATTTT
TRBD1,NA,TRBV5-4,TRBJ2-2,CASSFPGQGTGELFF,TGTGCCAGCAGCTTCCCGGGACAGGGGACCGGGGAGCTGTTTTTT
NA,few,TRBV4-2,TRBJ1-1,CASSQDPGVNTEAFF,TGTGCCAGCAGCCAAGATCCGGGGGTGAACACTGAAGCTTTCTTT
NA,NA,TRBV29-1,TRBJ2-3,CSVRQALTETQYF,TGCAGCGTAAGACAGGCCCTGACGGAGACGCAGTATTTT
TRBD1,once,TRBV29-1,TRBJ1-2,CSVEGLTGGDNYGYTF,TGCAGCGTTGAAGGGCTAACAGGGGGCGATAACTATGGCTACACCTTC
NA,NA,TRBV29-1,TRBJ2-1,CSVVPRNEQFF,TGCAGCGTTGTTCCCAGAAATGAGCAGTTCTTC
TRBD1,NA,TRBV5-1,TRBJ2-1,CASSLENDRGRDEQFF,TGCGCCAGCAGCTTGGAGAACGACAGGGGAAGGGATGAGCAGTTCTTC
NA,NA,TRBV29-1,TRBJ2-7,CSVTWGEEQYF,TGCAGCGTGACTTGGGGGGAGGAGCAGTACTTC
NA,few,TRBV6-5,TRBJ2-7,CASSYSSPNEQYF,TGTGCCAGCAGTTACTCGAGTCCCAATGAGCAGTACTTC
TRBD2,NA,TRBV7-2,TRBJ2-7,CASSLRGTSRYEQYF,TGTGCCAGCAGCCTTCGGGGGACTAGCCGCTACGAGCAGTACTTC
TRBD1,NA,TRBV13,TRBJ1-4,CASSLQGAQTNEKLFF,TGTGCCAGCAGCTTACAGGGGGCACAAACTAATGAAAAACTGTTTTTT
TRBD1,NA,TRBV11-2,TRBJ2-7,CASSKGQAINYEQYF,TGTGCCAGCAGCAAGGGACAGGCCATCAACTACGAGCAGTACTTC
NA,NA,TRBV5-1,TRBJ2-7,CASTVSGKGEQYF,TGCGCCAGCACCGTTTCAGGGAAAGGCGAGCAGTACTTC
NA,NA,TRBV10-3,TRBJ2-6,CAISERFGGSGANVLTF,TGTGCCATCAGTGAAAGGTTCGGAGGCTCTGGGGCCAACGTCCTGACTTTC
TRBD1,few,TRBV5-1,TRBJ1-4,CASSTNRGSNEKLFF,TGTGCCAGCAGCACGAACAGGGGGTCTAATGAAAAACTGTTTTTT
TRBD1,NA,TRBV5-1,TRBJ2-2,CASSLGTGQINTGELFF,TGCGCCAGCAGCTTGGGAACGGGACAGATAAACACCGGGGAGCTGTTTTTT
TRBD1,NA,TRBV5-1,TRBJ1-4,CASSRQGGATNEKLFF,TGCGCCAGCAGCCGTCAGGGGGGCGCGACTAATGAAAAACTGTTTTTT
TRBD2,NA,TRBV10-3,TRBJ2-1,CAISVSWGGEQFF,TGTGCCATCAGTGTTTCATGGGGGGGTGAGCAGTTCTTC
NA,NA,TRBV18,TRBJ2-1,CASSPTRSSYNEQFF,TGTGCCAGCTCACCGACTAGGTCTTCCTACAATGAGCAGTTCTTC
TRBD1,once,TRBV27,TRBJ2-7,CASSKTGTGWFEQYF,TGTGCCAGCAGCAAAACCGGGACAGGGTGGTTCGAGCAGTACTTC
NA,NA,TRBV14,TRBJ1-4,CASSQDQGSEKLFF,TGTGCCAGCAGCCAAGACCAAGGGAGTGAAAAACTGTTTTTT
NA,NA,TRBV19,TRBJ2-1,CASLERNEQFF,TGTGCCAGCCTAGAGCGGAATGAGCAGTTCTTC
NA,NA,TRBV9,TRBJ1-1,CASSVDFALNTEAFF,TGTGCCAGCAGCGTAGACTTTGCCCTAAACACTGAAGCTTTCTTT
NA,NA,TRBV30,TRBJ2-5,CAWRPEDGETQYF,TGTGCCTGGAGACCCGAGGATGGAGAGACCCAGTACTTC
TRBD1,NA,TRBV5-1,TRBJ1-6,CASSLAGQLNSPLHF,TGCGCCAGCAGCTTGGCGGGACAGCTTAATTCACCCCTCCACTTT
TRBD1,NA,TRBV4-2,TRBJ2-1,CASSQVWTGDVHEQFF,TGTGCCAGCAGCCAAGTATGGACAGGGGATGTCCATGAGCAGTTCTTC
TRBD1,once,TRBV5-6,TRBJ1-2,CASSHQTTYRGRYTF,TGTGCCAGCAGCCACCAAACTACGTACAGGGGAAGATACACCTTC
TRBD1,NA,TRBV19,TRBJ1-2,CASTNLGTGDDYGYTF,TGTGCCAGTACTAACCTCGGGACAGGCGATGACTATGGCTACACCTTC
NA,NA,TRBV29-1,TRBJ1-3,CSALGNTIYF,TGCAGCGCTCTTGGAAACACCATATATTTT